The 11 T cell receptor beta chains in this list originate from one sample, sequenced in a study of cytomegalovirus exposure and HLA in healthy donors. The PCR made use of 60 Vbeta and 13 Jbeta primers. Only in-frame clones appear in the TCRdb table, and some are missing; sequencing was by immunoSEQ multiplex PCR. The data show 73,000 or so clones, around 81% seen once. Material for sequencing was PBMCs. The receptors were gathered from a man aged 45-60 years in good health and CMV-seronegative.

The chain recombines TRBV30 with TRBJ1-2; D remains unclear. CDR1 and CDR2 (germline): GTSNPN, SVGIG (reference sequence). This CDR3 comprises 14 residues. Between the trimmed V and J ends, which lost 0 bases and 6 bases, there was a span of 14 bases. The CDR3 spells CAWSVTSGRDGYTF. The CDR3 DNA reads TGTGCCTGGAGTGTCACCTCGGGTAGAGATGGCTACACCTTC.

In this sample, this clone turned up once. CDR3 sequence (DNA): TGTGCCAGCAGCTTAGGAGGGGCAGGTGATCAGCCCCAGCATTTT. It yields the protein CASSLGGAGDQPQHF. This chain uses TRBV13 with TRBJ1-5, with D perhaps matching TRBD1 (5 bases). Germline CDR1 PRHDT, CDR2 FYEKMQ (reference sequence). The length of the CDR3 is 15 residues. Trimming removed 0 bases at V and 5 bases at J, with 11 bases between. The full variable domain, its missing parts supplied by reference TRBV13 and TRBJ1-5, is AAGVIQSPRHLIKEKRETATLKCYPIPRHDTVYWYQQGPGQDPQFLISFYEKMQSDKGSIPDRFSAQQFSDYHSELNMSSLELGDSALYFCASSLGGAGDQPQHFGDGTRLSIL.

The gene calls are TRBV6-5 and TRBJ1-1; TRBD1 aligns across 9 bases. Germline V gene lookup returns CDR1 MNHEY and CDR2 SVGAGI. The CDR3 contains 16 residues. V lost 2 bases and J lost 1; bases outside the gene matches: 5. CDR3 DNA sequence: TGTGCCAGCAGTTACGGACAGGGGTTACGGAACACTGAAGCTTTCTTT. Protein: CASSYGQGLRNTEAFF.

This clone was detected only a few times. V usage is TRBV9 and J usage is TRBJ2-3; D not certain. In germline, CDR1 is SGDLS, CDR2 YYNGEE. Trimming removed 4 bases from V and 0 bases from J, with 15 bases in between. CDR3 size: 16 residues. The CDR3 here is CASSPIRLASTDTQYF. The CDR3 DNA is TGTGCCAGCAGCCCAATCCGGTTAGCTAGCACAGATACGCAGTATTTT.

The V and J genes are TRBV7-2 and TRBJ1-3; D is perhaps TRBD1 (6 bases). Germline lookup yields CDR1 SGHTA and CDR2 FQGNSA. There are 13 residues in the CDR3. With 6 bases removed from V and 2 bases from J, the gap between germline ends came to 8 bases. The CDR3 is CASSTGPGNTIYF. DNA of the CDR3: TGTGCCAGCAGTACAGGGCCTGGAAACACCATATATTTT.

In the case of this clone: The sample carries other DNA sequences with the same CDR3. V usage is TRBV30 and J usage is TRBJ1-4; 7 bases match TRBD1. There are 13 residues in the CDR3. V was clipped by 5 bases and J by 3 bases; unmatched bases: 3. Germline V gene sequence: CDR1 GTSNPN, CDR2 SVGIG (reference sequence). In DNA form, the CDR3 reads TGTGCCTGGCAGACAGGGCCTAATGAAAAACTGTTTTTT. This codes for CAWQTGPNEKLFF.

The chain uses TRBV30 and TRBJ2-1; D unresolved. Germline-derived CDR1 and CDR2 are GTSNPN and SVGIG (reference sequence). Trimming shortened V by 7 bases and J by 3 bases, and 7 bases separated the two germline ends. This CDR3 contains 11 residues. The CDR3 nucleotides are TGTGCCTCTCTTAACTACAATGAGCAGTTCTTC. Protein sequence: CASLNYNEQFF.

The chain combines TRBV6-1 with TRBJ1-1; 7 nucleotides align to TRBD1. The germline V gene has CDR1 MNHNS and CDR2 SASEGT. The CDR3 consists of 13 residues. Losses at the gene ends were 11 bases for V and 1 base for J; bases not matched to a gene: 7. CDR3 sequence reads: CAAEGQRNTEAFF. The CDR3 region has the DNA TGTGCCGCGGAGGGACAGCGGAACACTGAAGCTTTCTTT.

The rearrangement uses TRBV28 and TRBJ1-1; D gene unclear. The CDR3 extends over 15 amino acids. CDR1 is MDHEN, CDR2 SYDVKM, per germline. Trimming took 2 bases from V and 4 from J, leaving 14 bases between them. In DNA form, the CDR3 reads TGTGCCAGCAGTTTACTCGTCAGGTCCTTCACTGAAGCTTTCTTT. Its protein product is CASSLLVRSFTEAFF.

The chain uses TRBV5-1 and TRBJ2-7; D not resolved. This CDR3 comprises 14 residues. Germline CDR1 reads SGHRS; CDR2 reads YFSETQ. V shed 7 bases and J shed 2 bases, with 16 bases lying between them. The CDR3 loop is CASGQFGPPYEQYF. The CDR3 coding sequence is TGCGCCAGCGGGCAATTTGGCCCACCCTACGAGCAGTACTTC.

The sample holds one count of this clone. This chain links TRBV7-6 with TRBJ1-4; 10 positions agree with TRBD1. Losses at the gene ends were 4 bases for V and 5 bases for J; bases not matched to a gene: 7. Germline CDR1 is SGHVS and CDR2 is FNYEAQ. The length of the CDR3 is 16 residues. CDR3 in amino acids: CASSSSLGQGNEKLFF. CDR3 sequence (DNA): TGTGCCAGCAGCTCCTCCCTGGGACAGGGGAATGAAAAACTGTTTTTT.